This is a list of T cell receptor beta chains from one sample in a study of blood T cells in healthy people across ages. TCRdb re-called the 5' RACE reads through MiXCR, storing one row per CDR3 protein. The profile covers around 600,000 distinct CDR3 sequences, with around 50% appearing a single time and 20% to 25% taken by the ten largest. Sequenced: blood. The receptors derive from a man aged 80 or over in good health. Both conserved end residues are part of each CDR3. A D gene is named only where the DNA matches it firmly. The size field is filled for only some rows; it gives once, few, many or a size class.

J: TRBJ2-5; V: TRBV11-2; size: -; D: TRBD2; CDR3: CASSLGVSGGLRPKYQETQYF; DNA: TGTGCCAGCAGCTTAGGGGTTAGCGGGGGGTTGCGGCCGAAGTACCAAGAGACCCAGTACTTC
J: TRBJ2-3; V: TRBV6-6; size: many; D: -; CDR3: CASRDRLHTDTQYF; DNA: TGTGCCAGCAGGGACCGGCTTCACACAGATACGCAGTATTTT
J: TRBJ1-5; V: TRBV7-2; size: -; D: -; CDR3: CASSLVSNRASNQPQHF; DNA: TGTGCCAGCAGCTTAGTTAGTAACAGGGCTAGCAATCAGCCCCAGCATTTT
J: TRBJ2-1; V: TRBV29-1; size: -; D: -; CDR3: CSVIPGNEQFF; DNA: TGCAGCGTTATCCCGGGCAATGAGCAGTTCTTC
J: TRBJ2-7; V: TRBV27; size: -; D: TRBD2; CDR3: CASSLLPSSGGSYEQYF; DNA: TGTGCCAGCAGTTTACTCCCGTCTAGCGGAGGCTCCTACGAGCAGTACTTC
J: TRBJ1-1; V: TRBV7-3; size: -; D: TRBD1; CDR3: CASSLVGLGQGMTEAFF; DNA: TGTGCCAGCAGCTTAGTCGGCCTCGGACAGGGAATGACTGAAGCTTTCTTT
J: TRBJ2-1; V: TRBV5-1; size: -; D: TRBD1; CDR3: CASSLGTGSSYNEQFF; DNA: TGCGCCAGCAGCTTGGGGACAGGGTCCAGCTACAATGAGCAGTTCTTC
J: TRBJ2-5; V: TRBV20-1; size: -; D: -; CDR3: CSAKREETQYF; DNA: TGCAGTGCAAAGCGGGAAGAGACCCAGTACTTC
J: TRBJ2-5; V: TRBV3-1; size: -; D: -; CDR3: CASRNQGYQETQYF; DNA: TGTGCCAGCAGGAATCAGGGATACCAAGAGACCCAGTACTTC
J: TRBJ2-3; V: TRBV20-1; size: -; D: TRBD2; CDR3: CSPKRLARSSTDTQYF; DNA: TGCAGCCCGAAGCGACTAGCGCGTTCTAGCACAGATACGCAGTATTTT
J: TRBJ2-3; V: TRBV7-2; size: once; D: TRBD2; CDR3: CASSRRAGTNTDTQYF; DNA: TGTGCCAGCAGCCGCCGAGCCGGGACTAACACAGATACGCAGTATTTT
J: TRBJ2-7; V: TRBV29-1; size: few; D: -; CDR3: CSVGEVGGTYEQYF; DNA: TGCAGCGTTGGAGAGGTGGGGGGAACGTACGAGCAGTACTTC
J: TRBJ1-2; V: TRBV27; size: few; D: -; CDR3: CASRTGLSGYTF; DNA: TGTGCCAGCAGAACAGGGTTGAGTGGCTACACCTTC
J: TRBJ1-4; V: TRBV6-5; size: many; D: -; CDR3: CASSPRWARNREKLFF; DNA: TGTGCCAGCAGCCCGAGGTGGGCCCGAAACAGGGAAAAACTGTTTTTT